This TCR beta chain derives from a study of blood T cell repertoires in COVID-19. For the study at large: Donors in the United States, Italy and Spain gave samples during acute or convalescent COVID-19. The analysed material was cDNA or gDNA that came from T cells, B-cell-depleted T cells, or PBMCs.

The CDR3 totals 14 residues. The V gene's germline CDR1 is SNHLY and CDR2 FYNNEI. The V and J ends lost 1 base and 5 bases respectively, with 11 bases between them. TCRdb's copy holds only in-frame clones and misses some; the assay was immunoSEQ multiplex PCR. The sample has roughly 100,000 clones; around 90% are singletons. The source material was peripheral blood. V and J are TRBV2 and TRBJ1-1; perhaps TRBD1 as D (6 bases). The TCR originated in a man aged 45 to 65 with active COVID-19. CDR3 sequence reads: CASSEEGGWTEAFF. In DNA, the CDR3 is TGTGCCAGCAGTGAAGAAGGGGGTTGGACTGAAGCTTTCTTT.